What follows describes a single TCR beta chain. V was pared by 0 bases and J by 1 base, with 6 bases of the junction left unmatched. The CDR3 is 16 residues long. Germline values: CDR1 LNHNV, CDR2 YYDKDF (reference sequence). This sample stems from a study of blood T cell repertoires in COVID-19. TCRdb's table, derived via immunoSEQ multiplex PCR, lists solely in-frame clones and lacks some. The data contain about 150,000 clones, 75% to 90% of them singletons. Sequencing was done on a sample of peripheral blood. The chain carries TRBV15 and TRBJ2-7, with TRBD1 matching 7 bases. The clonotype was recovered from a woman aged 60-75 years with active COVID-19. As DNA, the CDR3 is TGTGCCACCAGCAGAGATATAGGGGGCAGATCCTACGAGCAGTACTTC. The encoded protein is CATSRDIGGRSYEQYF.